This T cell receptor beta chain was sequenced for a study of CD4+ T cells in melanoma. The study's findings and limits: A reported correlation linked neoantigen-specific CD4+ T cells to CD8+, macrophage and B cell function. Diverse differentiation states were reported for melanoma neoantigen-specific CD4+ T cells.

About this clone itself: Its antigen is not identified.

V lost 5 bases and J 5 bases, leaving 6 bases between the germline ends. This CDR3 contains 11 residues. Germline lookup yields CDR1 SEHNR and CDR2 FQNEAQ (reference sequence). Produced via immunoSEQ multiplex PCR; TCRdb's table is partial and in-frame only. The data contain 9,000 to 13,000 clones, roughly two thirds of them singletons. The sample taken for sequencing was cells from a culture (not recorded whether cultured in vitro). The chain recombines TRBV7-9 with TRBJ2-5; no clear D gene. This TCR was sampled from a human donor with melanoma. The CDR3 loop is CASSILETQYF. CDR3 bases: TGTGCCAGCAGCATTCTGGAGACCCAGTACTTC.